The 7 T cell receptor beta chains in this list originate from one sample, sequenced in a study of vaccination effects on CD4 cells after COVID-19. No cognate antigen is known for these TCRs. Antigen-specific CD4+ T cells were expanded (with viral peptide pools) by the ViraFEST assay ahead of sequencing. It was after approximately 11 days of culture that CD4+ T cells were isolated. The method was immunoSEQ multiplex PCR; TCRdb's version includes in-frame clones alone and lacks a portion of them. The sample yields about 31,000 clones, roughly 62% seen once. This specimen was CD4+ T cells from PBMCs cultured with HCoV-229E spike peptides, taken before COVID-19 vaccination. These receptors were collected from a human donor who received a COVID-19 vaccine.

The chain combines TRBV7-8 with TRBJ2-5; a possible D gene is TRBD2 (6 bases). There are 15 residues in the CDR3. V lost 2 bases, J lost 5 bases, and 15 bases lay in between. Germline CDR1 SGHVS, CDR2 FQNEAQ. The CDR3 here is CASSLFRRGRETQYF. The CDR3 DNA reads TGTGCCAGCAGCTTATTTAGGCGGGGTAGGGAGACCCAGTACTTC. The full variable domain, rest sourced from reference TRBV7-8 and TRBJ2-5, is GAGVSQSPRYKVAKRGQDVALRCDPISGHVSLFWYQQALGQGPEFLTYFQNEAQLDKSGLPSDRFFAERPEGSVSTLKIQRTQQEDSAVYLCASSLFRRGRETQYFGPGTRLLVL.

The V and J genes are TRBV5-8 and TRBJ2-2, with 7 bases identical to TRBD1. With V trimmed by 1 base and J by 7 bases, 10 bases remained unmatched. The CDR3 is made up of 16 amino acids. In germline, CDR1 is SGHTS, CDR2 YDEGEE. CDR3 residues: CASSLWGNRGFGELFF. CDR3 bases: TGTGCCAGCAGCTTGTGGGGTAACAGGGGATTCGGGGAGCTGTTTTTT.

V is TRBV6-1 and J is TRBJ1-2, with D perhaps matching TRBD1 (5 bases). Deletions cut 2 bases from V and 2 bases from J, with 12 bases between. The CDR3 extends over 15 amino acids. CDR1 MNHNS and CDR2 SASEGT come from the germline V gene. CDR3 residues: CASSEPGRRNYGYTF. The CDR3 bases are TGTGCCAGCAGTGAACCGGGACGCCGGAACTATGGCTACACCTTC.

V and J are TRBV12-3 or TRBV12-4 and TRBJ2-2, with D possibly being TRBD2 (6 bases). V dropped 7 bases and J dropped 5 bases, with 11 bases sitting between them. This CDR3 contains 13 residues. The CDR3 sequence: CASTNGGTGELFF. For the CDR3, the DNA is TGTGCCAGCACCAACGGGGGTACCGGGGAGCTGTTTTTT.

This chain links TRBV4-2 with TRBJ2-3; no reliable D call. CDR1 is LGHNA, CDR2 YNFKEQ, per germline. V lost 0 bases to trimming and J lost 4 bases, with 8 bases between them. This CDR3 contains 14 residues. In DNA form, the CDR3 reads TGTGCCAGCAGCCAAGAAGGGTTAGCAGATACGCAGTATTTT. As protein: CASSQEGLADTQYF.

J is TRBJ2-3 and V is TRBV18; TRBD2 matches 11 bases. This CDR3 spans 16 amino acids. Looked up from germline, CDR1 is KGHSH and CDR2 is LQKENI. Trimming took 3 bases from V and 1 from J; bases not matched to a gene: 3. The CDR3 loop reads CASSPGTSGRTDTQYF. The DNA for the CDR3 is TGTGCCAGCTCACCGGGGACTAGCGGACGCACAGATACGCAGTATTTT.

A few counts support this clone. The rearrangement links TRBV28 to TRBJ1-5; no clear D. CDR3 size: 17 residues. CDR1 is MDHEN, CDR2 SYDVKM, per germline. V was pared by 3 bases and J by 2 bases, with 17 bases between. The CDR3 loop is CASSFRPRADRNQPQHF. The CDR3 coding sequence is TGTGCCAGCAGTTTTCGGCCAAGGGCTGATCGCAATCAGCCCCAGCATTTT.